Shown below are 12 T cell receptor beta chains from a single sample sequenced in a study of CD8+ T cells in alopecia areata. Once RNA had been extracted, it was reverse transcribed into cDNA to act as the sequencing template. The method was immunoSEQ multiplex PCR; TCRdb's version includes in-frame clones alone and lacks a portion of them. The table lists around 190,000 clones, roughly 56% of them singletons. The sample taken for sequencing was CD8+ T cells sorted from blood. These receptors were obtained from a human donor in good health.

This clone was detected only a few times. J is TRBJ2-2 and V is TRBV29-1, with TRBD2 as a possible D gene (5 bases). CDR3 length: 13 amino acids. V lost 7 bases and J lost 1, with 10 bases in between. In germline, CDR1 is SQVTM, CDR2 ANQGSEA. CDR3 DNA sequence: TGCAGCGCACGAGGAGGGAACACCGGGGAGCTGTTTTTT. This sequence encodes CSARGGNTGELFF.

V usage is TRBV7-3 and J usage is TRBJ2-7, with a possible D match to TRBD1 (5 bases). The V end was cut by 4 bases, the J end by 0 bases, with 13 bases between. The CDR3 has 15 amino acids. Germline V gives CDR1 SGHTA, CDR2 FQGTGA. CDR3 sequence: CASSSGIGLSYEQYF. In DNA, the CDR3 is TGTGCCAGCAGCTCAGGGATCGGCCTCTCCTACGAGCAGTACTTC. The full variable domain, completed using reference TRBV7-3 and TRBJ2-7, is GAGVSQTPSNKVTEKGKYVELRCDPISGHTALYWYRQSLGQGPEFLIYFQGTGAADDSGLPNDRFFAVRPEGSVSTLKIQRTERGDSAVYLCASSSGIGLSYEQYFGPGTRLTVT.

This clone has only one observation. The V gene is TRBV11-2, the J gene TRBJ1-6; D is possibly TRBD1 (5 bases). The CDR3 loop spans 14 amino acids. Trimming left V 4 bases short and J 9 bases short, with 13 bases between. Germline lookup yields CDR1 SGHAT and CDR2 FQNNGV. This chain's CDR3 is CASSSSGVASPLHF. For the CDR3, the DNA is TGTGCCAGCAGCTCCTCGGGGGTAGCTTCACCCCTCCACTTT.

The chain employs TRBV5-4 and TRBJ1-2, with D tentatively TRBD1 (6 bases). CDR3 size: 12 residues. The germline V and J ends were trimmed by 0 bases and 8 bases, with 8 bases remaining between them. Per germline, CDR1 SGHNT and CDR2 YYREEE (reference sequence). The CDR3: CASSLGTVGYTF. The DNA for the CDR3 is TGTGCCAGCAGCTTGGGGACAGTGGGCTACACCTTC.

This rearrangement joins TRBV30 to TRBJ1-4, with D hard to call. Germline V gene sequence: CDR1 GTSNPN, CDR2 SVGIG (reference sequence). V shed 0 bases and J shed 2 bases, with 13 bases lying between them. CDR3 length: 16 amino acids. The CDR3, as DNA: TGTGCCTGGAGTGTAGGCGCGTGGGCGACTAATGAAAAACTGTTTTTT. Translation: CAWSVGAWATNEKLFF.

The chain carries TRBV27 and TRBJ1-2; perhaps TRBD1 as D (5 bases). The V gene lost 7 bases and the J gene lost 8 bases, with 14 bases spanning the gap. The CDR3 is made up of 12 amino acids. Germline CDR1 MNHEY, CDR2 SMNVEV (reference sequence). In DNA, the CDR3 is TGTGCCAGCACCACTGGGGCAGCGGGCTACACCTTC. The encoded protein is CASTTGAAGYTF.

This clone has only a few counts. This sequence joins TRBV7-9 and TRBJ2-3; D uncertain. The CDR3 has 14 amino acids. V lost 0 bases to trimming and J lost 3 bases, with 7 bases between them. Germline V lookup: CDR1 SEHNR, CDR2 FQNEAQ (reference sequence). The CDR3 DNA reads TGTGCCAGCAGCTTAGCCGTCAGTACAGATACGCAGTATTTT. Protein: CASSLAVSTDTQYF.

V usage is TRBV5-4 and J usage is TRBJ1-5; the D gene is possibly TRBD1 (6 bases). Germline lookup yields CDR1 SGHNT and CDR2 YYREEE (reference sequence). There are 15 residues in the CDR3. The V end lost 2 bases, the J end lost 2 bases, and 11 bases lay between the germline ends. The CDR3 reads CASSFWGQGNQPQHF. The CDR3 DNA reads TGTGCCAGCAGCTTTTGGGGGCAAGGCAATCAGCCCCAGCATTTT. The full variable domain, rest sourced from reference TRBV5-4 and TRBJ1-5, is ETGVTQSPTHLIKTRGQQVTLRCSSQSGHNTVSWYQQALGQGPQFIFQYYREEENGRGNFPPRFSGLQFPNYSSELNVNALELDDSALYLCASSFWGQGNQPQHFGDGTRLSIL.

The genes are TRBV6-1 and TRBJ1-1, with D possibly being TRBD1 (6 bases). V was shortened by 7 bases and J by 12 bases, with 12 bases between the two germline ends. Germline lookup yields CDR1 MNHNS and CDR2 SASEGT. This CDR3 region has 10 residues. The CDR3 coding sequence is TGTGCCAGCATGCACAGGGTAACTTTCTTT. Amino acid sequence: CASMHRVTFF.

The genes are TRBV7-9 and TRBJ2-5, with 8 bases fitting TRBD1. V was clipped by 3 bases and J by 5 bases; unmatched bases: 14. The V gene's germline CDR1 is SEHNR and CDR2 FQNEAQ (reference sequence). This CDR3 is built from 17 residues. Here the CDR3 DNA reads TGTGCCAGCAGCTTCAGGACAGGGCCCTCACAATCGGAGACCCAGTACTTC. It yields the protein CASSFRTGPSQSETQYF. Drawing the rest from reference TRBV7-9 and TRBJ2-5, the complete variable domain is DTGVSQNPRHKITKRGQNVTFRCDPISEHNRLYWYRQTLGQGPEFLTYFQNEAQLEKSRLLSDRFSAERPKGSFSTLEIQRTEQGDSAMYLCASSFRTGPSQSETQYFGPGTRLLVL.

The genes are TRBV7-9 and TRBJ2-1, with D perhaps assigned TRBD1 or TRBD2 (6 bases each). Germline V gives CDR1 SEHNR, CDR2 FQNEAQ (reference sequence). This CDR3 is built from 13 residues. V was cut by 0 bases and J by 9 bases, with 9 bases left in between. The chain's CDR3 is CASSLAGGGEQFF. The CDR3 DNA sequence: TGTGCCAGCAGCTTAGCGGGGGGCGGTGAGCAGTTCTTC. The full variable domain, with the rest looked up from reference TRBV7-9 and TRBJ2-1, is DTGVSQNPRHKITKRGQNVTFRCDPISEHNRLYWYRQTLGQGPEFLTYFQNEAQLEKSRLLSDRFSAERPKGSFSTLEIQRTEQGDSAMYLCASSLAGGGEQFFGPGTRLTVL.

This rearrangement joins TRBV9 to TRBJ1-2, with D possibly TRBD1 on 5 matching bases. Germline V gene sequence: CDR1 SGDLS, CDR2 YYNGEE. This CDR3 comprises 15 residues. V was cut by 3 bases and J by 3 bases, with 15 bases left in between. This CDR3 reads CASSAGVLAYYGYTF. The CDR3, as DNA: TGTGCCAGCAGCGCGGGGGTCCTTGCCTACTATGGCTACACCTTC.